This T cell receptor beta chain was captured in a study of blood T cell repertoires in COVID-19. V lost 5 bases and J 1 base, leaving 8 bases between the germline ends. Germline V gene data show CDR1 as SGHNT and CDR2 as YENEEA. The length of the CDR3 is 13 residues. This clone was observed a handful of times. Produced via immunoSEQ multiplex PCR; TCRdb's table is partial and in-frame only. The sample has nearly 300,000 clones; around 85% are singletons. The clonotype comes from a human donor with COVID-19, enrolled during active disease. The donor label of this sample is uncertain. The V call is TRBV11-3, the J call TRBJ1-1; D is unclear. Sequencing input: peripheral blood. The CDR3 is CASSAVRNTEAFF. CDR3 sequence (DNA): TGTGCCAGCAGCGCCGTCAGGAACACTGAAGCTTTCTTT. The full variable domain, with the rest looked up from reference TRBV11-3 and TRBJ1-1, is EAGVVQSPRYKIIEKKQPVAFWCNPISGHNTLYWYLQNLGQGPELLIRYENEEAVDDSQLPKDRFSAERLKGVDSTLKIQPAELGDSAVYLCASSAVRNTEAFFGQGTRLTVV.